This T cell receptor (beta chain) appears in the sequencing data of a study of cytomegalovirus exposure and HLA in healthy donors. Turning to the study itself: Approximately 200 million T cells yielded 100 million or so unique TCR beta sequences in earlier analysis.

The PCR employed 60 Vbeta primers together with 13 Jbeta primers. Sequencing used immunoSEQ multiplex PCR; TCRdb keeps in-frame clones, though not all of them. This table holds roughly 110,000 clones, roughly four fifths found once. Worth noting for this clone: Its antigen is currently unknown.

This CDR3 is built from 17 residues. V was trimmed by 0 bases and J by 0 bases, leaving 15 bases between them. The germline CDR1 and CDR2 sequences are LGHNT and FRNRAP. General study results and limits: In presence/absence analyses, roughly uniform sequencing depth across donors was assumed. Later genetic work tied a missense DCLRE1C variant to beta-chain V and J trimming.

The sequenced sample was PBMCs. The receptor was isolated from a man between 60 and 75 years old in good health and CMV-seronegative. This chain links TRBV12-5 with TRBJ2-7; D might be TRBD1 (6 bases). The CDR3 loop is CASGLVVDRRRSYEQYF. The CDR3 DNA reads TGTGCTAGTGGTTTGGTAGTAGACAGGCGTCGCTCCTACGAGCAGTACTTC.